What follows are 6 T cell receptor beta chains derived from one specimen sequenced in a study of T cells in narcolepsy. Sequenced by immunoSEQ multiplex PCR; TCRdb stores in-frame clones only, minus some. The sample carries 20,000 to 25,000 clones, 92% recorded once. Sequenced input: CD45RA- memory CD4+ T cells from PBMCs. The receptors shown here come from a human donor with narcolepsy.

The chain is built from TRBV10-3 and TRBJ1-2; D is perhaps TRBD1 (5 bases). The germline gives CDR1 ENHRY, CDR2 SYGVKD. Trimming shortened V by 4 bases and J by 9 bases, and 15 bases separated the two germline ends. The CDR3 is made up of 13 amino acids. CDR3: CAISGGAGGRYTF. The CDR3 DNA follows: TGTGCCATCAGTGGTGGGGCAGGCGGTCGCTACACCTTC.

The CDR3 sequence is CASSPPGSGRSYNEQFF. Here the CDR3 DNA reads TGTGCCAGCAGCCCGCCGGGTAGCGGGAGATCCTACAATGAGCAGTTCTTC. V is TRBV11-3 and J is TRBJ2-1, with 9 bases identical to TRBD2. V shed 5 bases, J shed 1 base, and the junction held 9 bases outside the gene matches. The germline CDR1 and CDR2 sequences are SGHNT and YENEEA. The CDR3 has 17 amino acids.

This chain joins TRBV4-3 and TRBJ1-5; D gene ambiguous. Germline assignment: CDR1 LGHNA and CDR2 YSLEER. Between the trimmed V and J ends, which lost 0 bases and 5 bases, there was a span of 14 bases. The CDR3 extends over 16 amino acids. The CDR3 nucleotides read TGCGCCAGCAGCCAAGATTCAGTGACACGATATCAGCCCCAGCATTTT. As protein: CASSQDSVTRYQPQHF.

This clone was recorded only once. This chain connects TRBV11-2 to TRBJ2-3; perhaps TRBD2 as D (5 bases). The CDR3 length is 14 residues. Germline-derived CDR1 and CDR2 are SGHAT and FQNNGV. With 1 base removed from V and 6 bases from J, the gap between germline ends came to 11 bases. CDR3 sequence: CASSLGTPRDTQYF. Written as DNA, the CDR3 is TGTGCCAGCAGCTTAGGGACTCCAAGGGATACGCAGTATTTT.

This clone appeared a single time. The chain links TRBV5-6 to TRBJ2-1, with TRBD1 matching 11 bases. CDR1 SGHDT and CDR2 YYEEEE come from the germline V gene. This CDR3 is built from 16 residues. The ends lost 0 bases at V and 3 bases at J; junction bases unmatched: 2. Here the CDR3 DNA reads TGTGCCAGCAGCTTGGCCGGGACAGGGGGCTACAATGAGCAGTTCTTC. Protein sequence: CASSLAGTGGYNEQFF.

The chain carries TRBV4-1 and TRBJ2-3, with TRBD2 identical over 8 bases. This CDR3 is built from 15 residues. The V and J ends lost 3 bases and 8 bases, in that order; junction bases with no gene match: 10. In germline, CDR1 is MGHRA, CDR2 YSYEKL. The CDR3, as DNA: TGCGCCAGCAGCCAGGACACATACGCGGGAGGTACGCAGTATTTT. This encodes CASSQDTYAGGTQYF.